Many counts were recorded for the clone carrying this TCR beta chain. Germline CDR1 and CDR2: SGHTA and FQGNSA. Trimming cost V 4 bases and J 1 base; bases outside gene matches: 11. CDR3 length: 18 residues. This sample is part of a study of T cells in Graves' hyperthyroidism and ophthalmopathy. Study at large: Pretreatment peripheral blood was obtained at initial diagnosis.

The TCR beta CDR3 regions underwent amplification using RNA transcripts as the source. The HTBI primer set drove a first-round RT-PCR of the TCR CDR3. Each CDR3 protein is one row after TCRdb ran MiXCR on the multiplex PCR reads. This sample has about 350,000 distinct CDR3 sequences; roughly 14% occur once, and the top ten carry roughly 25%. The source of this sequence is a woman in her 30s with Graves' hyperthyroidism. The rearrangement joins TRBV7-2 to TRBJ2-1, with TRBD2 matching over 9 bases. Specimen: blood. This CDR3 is CASSSRLLAGGSYNEQFF. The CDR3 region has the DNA TGTGCCAGCAGCTCACGACTTCTGGCGGGAGGGTCCTACAATGAGCAGTTCTTC.